This entry describes one T cell receptor (beta chain). Its cognate antigen has yet to be identified. No much larger clone exists at a distance of one base, and base qualities are not known. Sequencing relied on an Illumina MiSeq. Multiplex PCR with BIOMED2 TRB-A/B primer pools was used to amplify TRB rearrangements. Illumina-compatible adapters and 7-nucleotide sample barcodes were added to the amplicons in two consecutive PCRs. Phusion HS II polymerase was used for all library PCRs. Amplicons were gel-purified with the NucleoSpin Gel and PCR Clean-up kit, quantified on Qubit, and pooled at approximately 3.7 nM. Amplicon pool quality was checked on an Agilent 2100 Bioanalyzer before Illumina next-generation sequencing. In the source study's methods: Annotation of TRB rearrangements was done in MiXCR 3.0.8 with the default MiXCR reference library. Non-productive reads and sequences with fewer than 2 reads were removed, and each unique CDR3 nucleotide sequence was counted as one clone. Clonality, diversity, richness and V-J gene usage were computed in R 3.5.1. GLIPH2 was used for TCR clustering by CDR3 similarity, and generation probabilities were calculated by OLGA. Only GLIPH2 clusters with at least four unique TCR clonotypes present in at least three individuals were retained. TCRdb reprocessing: public reads trimmed at Q25 with fastp, clones called with MiXCR, in-frame beta chains kept. For every CDR3 protein sequence, its rows merge into one entry that carries the most common genes and DNA. The V and J calls and clone size come from TCRdb's table, not from the authors' own analysis. The sample table holds about 14,000 distinct CDR3 sequences, of which about 25% were seen once. In total, the top ten clones hold 4% to 5% of the sample.

V lost 4 bases and J lost 5 bases; the stretch between them is 18 bases long. The germline V gene specifies SGHRS as CDR1 and YFSETQ as CDR2. The CDR3 contains 15 residues, cysteine and phenylalanine counted. Only the CDR3 region is kept as DNA, spanning 45 bases read in frame from base 1. The data belong to a study of T and B cells in COVID-19 patients (dated by TCRdb to 2018 to 2021). Concerning the study at large: In this study, adaptive immunity was profiled in COVID-19 patients who either had active infection or had recovered, using TRB and IGH repertoire sequencing of peripheral blood. The recovered cohort included around 19 patients who contributed some 21 samples, and most of those patients had mild to moderate COVID-19 that was managed on an outpatient basis. The recovered cohort had a median age of roughly 33 years, compared with approximately 70 years in the active-infection cohort. Critical illness requiring mechanical ventilation or ECMO was present in most of the roughly 20 patients in the active-infection cohort. Of the 20 to 25 patients in the active-infection cohort, approximately 18 had comorbidities associated with unfavorable COVID-19 outcome. Over 7 million TCR sequences were analysed in a TCR and BCR sequence repository that covered about 40 patients and around 73 time points. Because samples were available both during active disease and after recovery, a couple of patients were counted in both the recovered and the active cohorts. An age-matched reference group of a few dozen healthy donors negative for COVID-19 antibodies served as the comparison for repertoire analyses. As many as 9 follow-up blood samples were taken per patient, and some of the samples covered different disease stages within the same individual. Results the study describes overall, beyond this receptor: Specific T cell subsets (CD4+/Treg/CD8+) and sorted SARS-CoV-2-responsive or tetramer+ T cells had not yet been sequenced, with those experiments still ongoing. Few blood samples were available from mildly ill patients while symptoms were present, and early samples from severe cases were likewise scarce. TRBV/TRBJ gene usage was reported as strongly skewed in patients with COVID-19. The recovered cohort had 2,000 to 3,000 exclusive TCR clusters, including under 40 low-pGen clusters. TRB repertoires were highly clonal in active COVID-19, whereas diversity and richness at recovery rose above healthy donor levels. The cohort was considered too small to assess HLA contributions to COVID-19 susceptibility or severity. The reported TCR clusters were stated to require prospective validation before clinical use.

TRB repertoires were amplified from 250-500 ng of genomic DNA extracted from blood. Specimen: blood. This TCR derives from a human donor who had recovered from COVID-19. The sequence is built from TRBV5-1 and TRBJ1-2; the D gene is perhaps TRBD1, on 5 matching bases. Here is the DNA: TGCGCCAGCAGCCTCCGGGACCCACCTCAATATGGCTACACCTTC. It encodes CASSLRDPPQYGYTF.